This TCR beta chain was sequenced in a study of regulatory T cells in long-lasting Graves disease. For TCR beta, libraries came from iRepertoire HTBI primers and Arm-PCR of CDR3 regions. TCRdb analysed the multiplex PCR reads with MiXCR anew, one entry per CDR3 protein. This table has roughly 350,000 distinct CDR3 sequences, 16% appearing once. Points from the study as a whole: Possibly, too few samples lowered accuracy. Persistent patients had a count of shared public clonotypes (around 2,700) that exceeded that of new patients (966). Persistent disease samples used TRBV28, TRBJ1-2 and TRBJ2-5 preferentially.

The time point: newly diagnosed GD, antithyroid drugs for less than 3 months. The TCR library was made from RNA that had been extracted from PBMCs in TRIzol. The CDR3 runs 14 residues. Germline V gives CDR1 DFQATT, CDR2 SNEGSKA (reference sequence). The ends were cut back, 0 bases at V and 2 bases at J, with 9 bases in the middle. A remark on this clonotype: Its specificity is unknown.

This sample was shared with a second study, whose subject was T cells in Graves' hyperthyroidism and ophthalmopathy. That work states: A model using 13 V-J features told ophthalmopathy apart from stable hyperthyroidism.

The source material was peripheral blood mononuclear cells (PBMCs), sampled at new diagnosis, from a patient treated with antithyroid drugs. The receptor's source is a man aged 35-49 years with Graves disease. V and J are TRBV20-1 and TRBJ2-3; D possibly corresponds to TRBD2 (6 bases). The CDR3 DNA reads as TGCAGTGCTAGAGATGGGGGGAACACAGATACGCAGTATTTT. Residues: CSARDGGNTDTQYF.